The clone carrying this T cell receptor (beta chain) was counted a single time. The antigen remains unidentified. TCRdb's copy holds only in-frame clones and misses some; the assay was immunoSEQ multiplex PCR. The repertoire holds about 55,000 clones, with about 88% as singletons. These data belong to a study of T cell responses to AZD1222 COVID-19 vaccine. Study information: Researchers grouped second doses given at about 4 or about 12 weeks into one pool.

Germline CDR1 SGHVS, CDR2 FQNEAQ. With V trimmed by 5 bases and J by 7 bases, 7 bases remained unmatched. The CDR3 runs 15 residues. Study results and caveats: Clonal diversity may have been underestimated in mostly white British donors. With two AZD1222 doses given, Spike-specific TCR breadth and depth both rose.

The receptor was isolated from an adult in good health. Sequences were derived from peripheral blood, sampled on day 0 of AZD1222 vaccination. The chain employs TRBV7-8 and TRBJ1-6; the match to TRBD1 covers 8 bases. CDR3 in DNA: TGTGCCAGCAGCAGAGGACAGGGTTGGAATTCACCCCTCCACTTT. This translates into CASSRGQGWNSPLHF.